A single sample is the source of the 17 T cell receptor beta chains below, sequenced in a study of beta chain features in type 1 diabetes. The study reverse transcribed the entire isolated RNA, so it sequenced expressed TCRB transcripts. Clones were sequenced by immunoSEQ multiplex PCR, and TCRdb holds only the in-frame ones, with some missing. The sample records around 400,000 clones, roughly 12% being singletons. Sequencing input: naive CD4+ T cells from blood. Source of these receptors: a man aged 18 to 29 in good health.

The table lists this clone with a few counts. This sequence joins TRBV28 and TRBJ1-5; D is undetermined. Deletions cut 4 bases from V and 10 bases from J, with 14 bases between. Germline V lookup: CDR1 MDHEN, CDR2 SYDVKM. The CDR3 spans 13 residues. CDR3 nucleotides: TGTGCCAGCAGTTCTCGACGGACTCGACCCCAGCATTTT. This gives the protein CASSSRRTRPQHF.

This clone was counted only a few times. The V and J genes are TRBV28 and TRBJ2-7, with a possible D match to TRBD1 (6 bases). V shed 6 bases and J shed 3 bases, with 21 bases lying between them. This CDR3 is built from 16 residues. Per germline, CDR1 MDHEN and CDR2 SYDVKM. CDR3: CASSPYQTGENYEQYF. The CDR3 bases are TGTGCCAGCAGCCCTTACCAGACAGGTGAGAACTACGAGCAGTACTTC.

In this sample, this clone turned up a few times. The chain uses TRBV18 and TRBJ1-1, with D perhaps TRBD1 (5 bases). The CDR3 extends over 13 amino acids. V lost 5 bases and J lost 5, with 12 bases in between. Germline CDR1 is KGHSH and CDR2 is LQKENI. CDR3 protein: CASSTTDMTEAFF. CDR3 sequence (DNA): TGTGCCAGCTCAACGACAGACATGACTGAAGCTTTCTTT. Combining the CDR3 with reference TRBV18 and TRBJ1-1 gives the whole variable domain NAGVMQNPRHLVRRRGQEARLRCSPMKGHSHVYWYRQLPEEGLKFMVYLQKENIIDESGMPKERFSAEFPKEGPSILRIQQVVRGDSAAYFCASSTTDMTEAFFGQGTRLTVV.

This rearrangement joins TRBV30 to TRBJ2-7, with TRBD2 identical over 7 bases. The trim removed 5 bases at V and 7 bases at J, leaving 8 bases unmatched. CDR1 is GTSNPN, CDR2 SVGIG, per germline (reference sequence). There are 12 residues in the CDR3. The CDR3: CAWGRWGGEQYF. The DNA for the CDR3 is TGTGCCTGGGGCCGGTGGGGGGGGGAGCAGTACTTC.

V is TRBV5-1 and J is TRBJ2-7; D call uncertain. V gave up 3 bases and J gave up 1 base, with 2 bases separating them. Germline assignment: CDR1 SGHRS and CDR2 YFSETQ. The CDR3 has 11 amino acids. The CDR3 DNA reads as TGCGCCAGCAGCTCTTCCTACGAGCAGTACTTC. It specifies CASSSSYEQYF.

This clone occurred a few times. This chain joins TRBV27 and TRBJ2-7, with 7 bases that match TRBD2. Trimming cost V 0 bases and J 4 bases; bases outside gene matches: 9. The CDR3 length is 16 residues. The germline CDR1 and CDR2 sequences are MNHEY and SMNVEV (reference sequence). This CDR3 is CASSLSGAGVGYEQYF. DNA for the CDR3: TGTGCCAGCAGTTTATCAGGGGCGGGAGTAGGTTACGAGCAGTACTTC.

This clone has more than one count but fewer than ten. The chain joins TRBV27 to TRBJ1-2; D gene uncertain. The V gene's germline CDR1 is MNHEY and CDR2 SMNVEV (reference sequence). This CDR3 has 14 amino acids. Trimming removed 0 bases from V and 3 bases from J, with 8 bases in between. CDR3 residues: CASSLSPGYYGYTF. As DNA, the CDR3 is TGTGCCAGCAGTTTATCGCCGGGATACTATGGCTACACCTTC.

The CDR3 region has the DNA TGTGCCAGCAGGTACGGAGGACTAGCGGGGACCTACGAGCAGTACTTC. It translates to CASRYGGLAGTYEQYF. The rearrangement uses TRBV6-5 and TRBJ2-7, with 12 nucleotides matching TRBD2. Germline CDR1 and CDR2: MNHEY and SVGAGI. The CDR3 has 16 amino acids. V was pared by 6 bases and J by 2 bases, with 8 bases of the junction left unmatched.

The DNA of the CDR3 is TGCGCCAGCAGCCAAGATTTCAGCTCTGGAAACACCATATATTTT. Residues: CASSQDFSSGNTIYF. V gene TRBV4-3 combines with J gene TRBJ1-3; D unclear. CDR3 length equals 15 residues. Trimming shortened V by 0 bases and J by 0 bases, and 6 bases separated the two germline ends. The germline V gene encodes CDR1 LGHNA and CDR2 YSLEER.

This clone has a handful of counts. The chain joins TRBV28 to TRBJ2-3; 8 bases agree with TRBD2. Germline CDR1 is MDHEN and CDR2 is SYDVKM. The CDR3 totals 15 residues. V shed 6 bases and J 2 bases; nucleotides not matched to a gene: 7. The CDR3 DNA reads TGTGCCAGCAGATATACTAGCGGATCCACAGATACGCAGTATTTT. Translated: CASRYTSGSTDTQYF.

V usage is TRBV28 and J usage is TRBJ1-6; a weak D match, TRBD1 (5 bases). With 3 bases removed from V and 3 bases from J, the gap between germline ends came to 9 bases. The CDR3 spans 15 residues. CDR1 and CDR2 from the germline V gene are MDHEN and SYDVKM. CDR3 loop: CASSFGQGYNSPLHF. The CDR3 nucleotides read TGTGCCAGCAGTTTCGGGCAGGGCTATAATTCACCCCTCCACTTT.

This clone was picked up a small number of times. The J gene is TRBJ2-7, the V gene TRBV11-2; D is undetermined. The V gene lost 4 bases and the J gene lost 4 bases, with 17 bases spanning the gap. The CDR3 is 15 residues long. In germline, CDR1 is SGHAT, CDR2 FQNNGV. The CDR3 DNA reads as TGTGCCAGCAGCTCCCCTGAGGTGCACTCTTACGAGCAGTACTTC. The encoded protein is CASSSPEVHSYEQYF.

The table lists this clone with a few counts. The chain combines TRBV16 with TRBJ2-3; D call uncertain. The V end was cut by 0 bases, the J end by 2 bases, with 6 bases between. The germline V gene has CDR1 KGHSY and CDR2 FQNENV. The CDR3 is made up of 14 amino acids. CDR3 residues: CASSQSRATDTQYF. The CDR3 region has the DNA TGTGCCAGCAGCCAATCTCGAGCCACAGATACGCAGTATTTT.

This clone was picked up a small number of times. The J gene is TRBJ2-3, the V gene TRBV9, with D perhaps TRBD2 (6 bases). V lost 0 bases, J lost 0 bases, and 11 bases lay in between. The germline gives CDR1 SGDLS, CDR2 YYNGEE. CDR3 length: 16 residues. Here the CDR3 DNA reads TGTGCCAGCAGCGTAGCGGGGACTTCTAGCACAGATACGCAGTATTTT. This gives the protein CASSVAGTSSTDTQYF.

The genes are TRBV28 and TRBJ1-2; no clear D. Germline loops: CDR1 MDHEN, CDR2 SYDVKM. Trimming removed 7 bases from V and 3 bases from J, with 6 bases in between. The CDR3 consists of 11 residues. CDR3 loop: CASKRHYGYTF. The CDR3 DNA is TGTGCCAGCAAGAGGCACTATGGCTACACCTTC.

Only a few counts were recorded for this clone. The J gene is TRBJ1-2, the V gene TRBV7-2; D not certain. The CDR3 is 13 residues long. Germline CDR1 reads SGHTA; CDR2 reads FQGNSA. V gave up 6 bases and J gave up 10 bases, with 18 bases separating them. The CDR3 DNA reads TGTGCCAGCAGGACCGACCGGACTCCCGCCTACACCTTC. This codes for CASRTDRTPAYTF.

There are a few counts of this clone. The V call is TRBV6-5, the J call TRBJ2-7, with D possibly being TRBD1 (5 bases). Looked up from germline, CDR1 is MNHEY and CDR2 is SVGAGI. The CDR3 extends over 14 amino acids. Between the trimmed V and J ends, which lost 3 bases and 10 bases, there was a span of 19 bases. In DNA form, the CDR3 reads TGTGCCAGCAGTTATTTGCAGGGAAAGTTCGAACAGTACTTC. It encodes CASSYLQGKFEQYF.